These 22 T cell receptor beta chains came from one sample sequenced in a study of tumor and adjacent non-tumor tissue in lung cancer. No cell sorting was done before RNA was extracted from the tissue. More than 3 cm separated this lung sample from the edge of the tumor. The library came from three nested PCR rounds adapted from ARM-PCR protocols. TCRdb re-called the multiplex PCR reads through MiXCR, storing one row per CDR3 protein. This sample carries 100,000 or so distinct CDR3 sequences, approximately 65% of them seen once, and the ten largest clones take around 19%. Sequencing used distant non-tumor lung tissue. The receptors shown here come from a young man with non-small cell lung cancer.

With respect to this clonotype: This may stem from a read error, because a much larger clone lies one nucleotide away. The DNA of the CDR3 is TGTGCCACCAGTCTTAGGCGGGAGAACACCGGGGAGCTGTTTTTT. Translating gives CATSLRRENTGELFF. This chain joins TRBV10-3 and TRBJ2-2; possibly TRBD2 for D (6 bases). Germline loops: CDR1 ENHRY, CDR2 SYGVKD. The CDR3 has 15 residues.

Of note for this clonotype: The germline gene is not matched at one end of the junction; a read error may be the cause. The chain is built from TRBV20-1 and TRBJ2-3; D ambiguous. This CDR3 is built from 10 residues. CDR1 and CDR2 from the germline V gene are DFQATT and SNEGSKA (reference sequence). CDR3 protein: CSAISDAQYF. CDR3 nucleotide sequence: TGCAGTGCAATTTCAGATGCACAGTATTTC.

Turning to this clonotype: At one boundary the junction diverges from the germline segment, which might be a read error. The V and J genes are TRBV5-6 and TRBJ2-1; D may be TRBD1 or TRBD2 (6 bases each). CDR1 is SGHDT, CDR2 YYEEEE, per germline. This CDR3 is built from 15 residues. The CDR3 DNA reads as TGTGCCAGCAGCTTGGCTGGGGGGCCGAACAATAAGCAGTTCTTC. Translating gives CASSLAGGPNNKQFF.

As regards this clonotype: A single base separates this from a much larger clone, so it may be a read error. The V and J genes are TRBV6-5 and TRBJ1-3; tentatively, D is TRBD1 (5 bases). Germline CDR1 is MNHEY and CDR2 is SVGAGI. The CDR3 contains 17 residues. This chain's CDR3 is CASSYSSAGPGGDTIYF. DNA of the CDR3: TGTGCCAGCAGTTACAGTAGTGCGGGGCCCGGTGGAGACACCATATATTTT.

About this clonotype: A read error may produce the germline difference seen at one junction end. This chain uses TRBV25-1 with TRBJ1-3; D uncertain. CDR1 and CDR2 from the germline V gene are MGHDK and SYGVNS. The CDR3 loop spans 15 amino acids. CDR3 protein: CTSSESTFSGNTIYF. The CDR3 DNA follows: TGTACCAGCAGTGAATCCACATTCTCTGGAAACACCATATATTTT.

This clonotype has only one observation. The J gene is TRBJ2-1, the V gene TRBV6-2 or TRBV6-3, with D perhaps TRBD1 (6 bases). Germline values: CDR1 MNHEY, CDR2 SVGEGT. Trimming left V 7 bases short and J 3 bases short, with 13 bases between. This CDR3 has 14 residues. CDR3 loop: CASKRIGGYNEQFF. The CDR3 coding sequence is TGTGCCAGCAAGAGGATAGGGGGCTACAATGAGCAGTTCTTC.

A remark on this clonotype: Likely a read error: the CDR3 ends without its conserved phenylalanine or tryptophan. The gene calls are TRBV6-1 and TRBJ2-7; tentatively, D is TRBD1 or TRBD2 (5 bases each). The CDR3 is 13 residues long. CDR1 and CDR2 from the germline V gene are MNHNS and SASEGT. The CDR3 DNA reads as TGTGCCAGTAGTGATCGAGGGGACTACGAGCAGTACATC. Residues: CASSDRGDYEQYI.

A remark on this clonotype: A read error may account for a junction end that differs from germline. The chain is built from TRBV20-1 and TRBJ1-2; no clear D. The CDR3 has 15 residues. Germline lookup yields CDR1 DFQATT and CDR2 SNEGSKA (reference sequence). CDR3 amino acids: CSVRDSRRGNYGYTF. CDR3 DNA sequence: TGCAGTGTTAGAGATTCGAGACGGGGAAACTATGGCTACACCTTC.

V gene TRBV20-1 combines with J gene TRBJ2-4; 11 positions agree with TRBD2. V was pared by 8 bases and J by 4 bases, with 10 bases of the junction left unmatched. Looked up from germline, CDR1 is DFQATT and CDR2 is SNEGSKA (reference sequence). The CDR3 covers 15 residues. CDR3: CSTGSLAGVKNIQYF. Here the CDR3 DNA reads TGCAGTACCGGCTCACTAGCGGGAGTGAAAAACATTCAGTACTTC.

This clonotype was counted between two and nine times. A much more abundant neighbour one base away suggests this may be a read error. This chain connects TRBV4-1 to TRBJ2-4; 12 bases align to TRBD2. Germline loops: CDR1 MGHRA, CDR2 YSYEKL. V shed 0 bases, J shed 12 bases, and the junction held 12 bases outside the gene matches. There are 17 residues in the CDR3. CDR3 sequence: CASSQEPSGRARSPQYF. The CDR3 nucleotides are TGCGCCAGCAGCCAAGAGCCTAGCGGGAGGGCCCGGTCCCCTCAGTACTTC.

Of note for this clonotype: A much more abundant neighbour one base away suggests this may be a read error. The gene calls are TRBV6-2 or TRBV6-3 and TRBJ1-1, with a possible D match to TRBD1 (5 bases). Per the germline V gene, CDR1 is MNHEY and CDR2 is SVGEGT. Trimming took 8 bases from V and 5 from J, leaving 12 bases between them. This CDR3 has 12 residues. For the CDR3, the DNA is TGTGCCAGCGGGGGGACGCGGACTGAAGCTTTCTTT. This encodes CASGGTRTEAFF.

With respect to this clonotype: The junction does not match germline at one end; this may be a read error. This rearrangement joins TRBV20-1 to TRBJ2-7; D perhaps matches TRBD2 (7 bases). The CDR3 length is 13 residues. The V gene's germline CDR1 is DFQATT and CDR2 SNEGSKA (reference sequence). The CDR3, as DNA: TGCGGTGCCACTCAAGGGGGAGGGAACGAGCAGTACTTC. Translating gives CGATQGGGNEQYF.

In the case of this clonotype: This CDR3 is missing its conserved last phenylalanine or tryptophan, likely due to a read error. The chain couples TRBV5-8 to TRBJ2-4; 12 bases match TRBD2. There are 19 residues in the CDR3. Losses at the gene ends were 0 bases for V and 6 bases for J; bases not matched to a gene: 13. Looked up from germline, CDR1 is SGHTS and CDR2 is YDEGEE. In DNA form, the CDR3 reads TGTGCCAGCAGCTTGGAGGCTAGCGGGAGGGCCAATGCTAGAAACATTCAGTACTTA. This encodes CASSLEASGRANARNIQYL.

Remarks on this clonotype: The conserved phenylalanine or tryptophan normally closing the CDR3 is absent here, so this likely arose from a read error. The rearrangement joins TRBV11-2 to TRBJ2-3; TRBD2 aligns across 7 bases. Looked up from germline, CDR1 is SGHAT and CDR2 is FQNNGV. The length of the CDR3 is 18 residues. CDR3 sequence (DNA): TGTGCCAGCAGCCCGCGCCACCTACGGGGGGTGAGCACAGGTACGCAGTATTAT. It specifies CASSPRHLRGVSTGTQYY.

This clonotype has only a few counts. One end of the junction fails to match germline, which may point to a read error. The gene calls are TRBV7-8 and TRBJ2-1; D not certain. Germline V CDR1 and CDR2: SGHVS, FQNEAQ. CDR3 length: 15 residues. DNA of the CDR3: TGTACCAGCACCCTCGGTAGGAGCTCCTACAATGAGCAGTTCTTC. As protein: CTSTLGRSSYNEQFF.

On this clonotype: The junction and the germline gene differ at one end; a read error may be behind it. The gene calls are TRBV20-1 and TRBJ1-2, with unresolved D. The CDR3 runs 13 residues. Germline V gene data show CDR1 as DFQATT and CDR2 as SNEGSKA (reference sequence). CDR3: CNARVRQEIGYTF. The CDR3 DNA follows: TGTAATGCTAGAGTAAGGCAGGAGATCGGCTACACCTTC.

This clonotype was counted between two and nine times. A read error may explain this, as a much larger clone is one base away. The chain couples TRBV5-4 to TRBJ2-3; possibly TRBD1 or TRBD2 for D (5 bases each). The CDR3 covers 15 residues. In germline, CDR1 is SGHNT, CDR2 YYREEE (reference sequence). Trimming shortened V by 6 bases and J by 4 bases, and 18 bases separated the two germline ends. The CDR3 nucleotides are TGTGCCAGCAACCAACCGGGACCAACACCAGATACGCAGTATTTT. Protein sequence: CASNQPGPTPDTQYF. Drawing the rest from reference TRBV5-4 and TRBJ2-3, the complete variable domain is ETGVTQSPTHLIKTRGQQVTLRCSSQSGHNTVSWYQQALGQGPQFIFQYYREEENGRGNFPPRFSGLQFPNYSSELNVNALELDDSALYLCASNQPGPTPDTQYFGPGTRLTVL.

This clonotype has just a few counts. The chain has TRBV15 and TRBJ1-4, with 9 bases that match TRBD1. The CDR3 spans 15 residues. J lost 7 bases, V lost 1 base, and 4 bases had no gene match. Germline lookup yields CDR1 LNHNV and CDR2 YYDKDF (reference sequence). The CDR3: CATSRGDREAEKLFF. For the CDR3, the DNA is TGTGCCACCAGCAGAGGGGACAGGGAGGCTGAAAAACTGTTTTTT. The variable domain in full, completed from reference TRBV15 and TRBJ1-4, reads DAMVIQNPRYQVTQFGKPVTLSCSQTLNHNVMYWYQQKSSQAPKLLFHYYDKDFNNEADTPDNFQSRRPNTSFCFLDIRSPGLGDTAMYLCATSRGDREAEKLFFGSGTQLSVL.

This clonotype was detected only once. The chain carries TRBV6-5 and TRBJ2-5; D ambiguous. This CDR3 is built from 11 residues. Looked up from germline, CDR1 is MNHEY and CDR2 is SVGAGI. V lost 10 bases and J lost 6, with 12 bases in between. CDR3 sequence (DNA): TGTGCCATCAATCTCTATAAGACCCAGTACTTC. Translating gives CAINLYKTQYF.

CDR3 DNA sequence: TGTGCCAGCAGCTCTCCCCCACGACAGTCCGGGGAGCTGTTTTTT. Residues: CASSSPPRQSGELFF. This chain links TRBV11-2 with TRBJ2-2; D perhaps matches TRBD1 (5 bases). The CDR3 runs to 15 residues. Trimming removed 4 bases at V and 6 bases at J, with 15 bases between. Germline CDR1 is SGHAT and CDR2 is FQNNGV.

This clonotype appeared once. The CDR3 does not close with the conserved phenylalanine or tryptophan, likely indicating a read error. The chain combines TRBV24-1 with TRBJ1-1; D might be TRBD1 (6 bases). Germline CDR1 KGHDR, CDR2 SFDVKD. The CDR3 is 14 residues long. Trimming cost V 5 bases and J 3 bases, with 12 bases left between them. The CDR3 coding sequence is TGTGCCACCAGTGCCGGGACATGGGACACTGAAGCTTTCTAT. This translates into CATSAGTWDTEAFY.

The rearrangement links TRBV29-1 to TRBJ2-7; 10 bases are a match to TRBD1. The assigned J gene may be wrong: the sequence end matches TRBJ2-1 better. Germline V gives CDR1 SQVTM, CDR2 ANQGSEA. This CDR3 comprises 14 residues. CDR3 nucleotide sequence: TGCAGCGTTGGAGGGACAGGGGATTCCTACGGGCAGTTCTTC. This gives the protein CSVGGTGDSYGQFF.